This T cell receptor beta chain stems from a study of Ad26.COV2.S vaccination and SARS-CoV-2 variants. In regard to this clone: The antigen is unknown.

The assay was immunoSEQ multiplex PCR, and TCRdb's table has in-frame clones only and misses some. The sample includes under 95,000 clones, approximately 81% of them seen just once. This CDR3 is built from 14 residues. The germline CDR1 and CDR2 sequences are ENHRY and SYGVKD. V lost 8 bases to trimming and J lost 8 bases, with 19 bases between them. Findings and caveats of the study: It was reported that spike-specific CD8+ and CD4+ T cell responses were substantially broad after vaccination.

The TCR originated in a human donor who had recovered from COVID-19. The gene calls are TRBV10-3 and TRBJ2-1; D uncertain. The input for sequencing was peripheral blood, taken after recovery from COVID-19. CDR3 amino acids: CAISNTVFRHEQFF. For the CDR3, the DNA is TGTGCCATCTCAAATACAGTCTTTCGGCATGAGCAGTTCTTC.